This TCR beta chain stems from a study of OX40 agonist ivuxolimab in advanced cancers. Background on the study: All patients had ivuxolimab intravenously every 2 weeks at 0.01 to 10 mg/kg.

Libraries were prepared by immunoSEQ multiplex PCR; TCRdb keeps only in-frame clonotypes and omits some of them. Here the sample spans 45,000 to 50,000 clones, approximately 91% being singletons. This clonotype was obtained from an adult with an advanced solid tumor such as melanoma, head and neck, liver or kidney cancer. The sequencing here drew on CD4+ or CD8+ T cells sorted from blood, taken in a trial of the OX40 agonist ivuxolimab.

CDR3 DNA: TGTGCCAGCAGTTTATTGGGGACCCGGACCCGCGGAATAGAAGGCTACACCTTC. Its translation: CASSLLGTRTRGIEGYTF. The rearrangement uses TRBV27 and TRBJ1-2; TRBD1 might be the D (5 bases). CDR1 MNHEY and CDR2 SMNVEV come from the germline V gene (reference sequence). The CDR3 is made up of 18 amino acids. V was cut by 1 base and J by 8 bases, with 26 bases left in between.